Listed here are 30 T cell receptor beta chains from one sample, sequenced in a study of cytomegalovirus exposure and HLA in healthy donors. Vbeta (60) and Jbeta (13) primers were used in the PCR. The table came from immunoSEQ multiplex PCR; TCRdb's copy has only in-frame clones and leaves some out. The table records hundreds of thousands of clones, more than 75% of them present only once. Material: PBMCs. These receptors were obtained from a man aged 35 to 55 in good health and CMV-seropositive.

This clone has only one observation. The chain has TRBV9 and TRBJ1-2; D unclear. Germline assignment: CDR1 SGDLS and CDR2 YYNGEE. This CDR3 comprises 14 residues. The V gene lost 0 bases and the J gene lost 5 bases, with 11 bases spanning the gap. The CDR3 loop reads CASSVGGSGYGYTF. DNA for the CDR3: TGTGCCAGCAGCGTAGGAGGGAGCGGATATGGCTACACCTTC.

V gene TRBV18 combines with J gene TRBJ1-4; D is ambiguous. The CDR3 is made up of 14 amino acids. CDR1 KGHSH and CDR2 LQKENI come from the germline V gene. The ends were cut back, 5 bases at V and 8 bases at J, with 15 bases in the middle. Here the CDR3 reads CASSIRPGVEKLFF. CDR3 in DNA: TGTGCCAGCTCAATCAGGCCTGGCGTCGAAAAACTGTTTTTT.

The CDR3 is CASSSRTARHQGKETQYF. CDR3 DNA: TGCGCCAGCAGCTCCCGGACAGCCAGGCACCAAGGGAAAGAGACCCAGTACTTC. J is TRBJ2-5 and V is TRBV5-1, with D perhaps matching TRBD1 (6 bases). The CDR3 has 18 amino acids. V lost 3 bases, J lost 3 bases, and 24 bases lay in between. Germline loops: CDR1 SGHRS, CDR2 YFSETQ.

This clone appeared a single time. The V gene is TRBV7-6, the J gene TRBJ2-1; 9 bases agree with TRBD2. The CDR3 has 15 residues. The germline CDR1 and CDR2 sequences are SGHVS and FNYEAQ. Germline trimming cut 2 bases from V and 4 bases from J; bases unmatched to any gene: 3. CDR3 sequence (DNA): TGTGCCAGCAGCTTACAGCTAGCGGGGTACAATGAGCAGTTCTTC. Its translation is CASSLQLAGYNEQFF. Full variable domain (outside the CDR3, taken from reference TRBV7-6 and TRBJ2-1): GAGVSQSPRYKVTKRGQDVALRCDPISGHVSLYWYRQALGQGPEFLTYFNYEAQQDKSGLPNDRFSAERPEGSISTLTIQRTEQRDSAMYRCASSLQLAGYNEQFFGPGTRLTVL.

This rearrangement joins TRBV6-1 to TRBJ2-7, with D hard to call. Trimming took 3 bases from V and 3 from J, leaving 9 bases between them. The CDR3 totals 13 residues. Germline CDR1 and CDR2: MNHNS and SASEGT. The CDR3 loop is CASSETQLYEQYV. CDR3 nucleotide sequence: TGTGCCAGCAGTGAGACTCAACTCTACGAGCAGTACGTC.

V usage is TRBV4-1 and J usage is TRBJ2-3; D is possibly TRBD2 (5 bases). V lost 0 bases, J lost 2 bases, and 9 bases lay in between. CDR3 length: 15 amino acids. CDR1 MGHRA and CDR2 YSYEKL come from the germline V gene. The DNA for the CDR3 is TGCGCCAGCAGCCAAGATGAGGGAAACACAGATACGCAGTATTTT. Translation gives CASSQDEGNTDTQYF.

The chain has TRBV12-5 and TRBJ2-1; D might be TRBD1 (5 bases). V was pared by 6 bases and J by 8 bases, with 11 bases between. CDR1 and CDR2 from the germline V gene are LGHNT and FRNRAP. The CDR3 covers 12 residues. CDR3 amino acids: CASGMGPDEQFF. CDR3 coding DNA: TGTGCTAGTGGCATGGGGCCCGATGAGCAGTTCTTC. Filled out from reference TRBV12-5 and TRBJ2-1, the complete variable domain reads DARVTQTPRHKVTEMGQEVTMRCQPILGHNTVFWYRQTMMQGLELLAYFRNRAPLDDSGMPKDRFSAEMPDATLATLKIQPSEPRDSAVYFCASGMGPDEQFFGPGTRLTVL.

The V gene is TRBV7-3, the J gene TRBJ1-1; D is unclear. CDR1 and CDR2 from the germline V gene are SGHTA and FQGTGA. The ends were cut back, 2 bases at V and 0 bases at J, with 7 bases in the middle. The CDR3 has 14 amino acids. Here the CDR3 reads CASSLDGVNTEAFF. For the CDR3, the DNA is TGTGCCAGCAGCTTAGACGGAGTGAACACTGAAGCTTTCTTT.

The chain links TRBV5-6 to TRBJ2-5; 8 positions agree with TRBD2. The CDR3 is 14 amino acids. Per germline, CDR1 SGHDT and CDR2 YYEEEE. V was pared by 4 bases and J by 11 bases, with 13 bases of the junction left unmatched. CDR3 protein: CASSLSAGVREQYF. CDR3 sequence (DNA): TGTGCCAGCAGCCTTTCAGCGGGAGTGAGGGAGCAGTACTTC.

The chain uses TRBV2 and TRBJ2-1, with 8 positions matching TRBD1. The CDR3 loop spans 14 amino acids. Germline CDR1 reads SNHLY; CDR2 reads FYNNEI. V trimming: 6 bases; J trimming: 3 bases; junction bases outside the gene matches: 4. Here the CDR3 reads CASRYGQGYNEQFF. Here the CDR3 DNA reads TGTGCCAGCAGATACGGACAGGGCTACAATGAGCAGTTCTTC.

The chain carries TRBV5-1 and TRBJ1-1; no clear D gene. Per germline, CDR1 SGHRS and CDR2 YFSETQ. V lost 0 bases and J lost 3, with 9 bases in between. This CDR3 has 14 residues. Here the CDR3 reads CASSLGGWDTEAFF. The CDR3 coding sequence is TGCGCCAGCAGCTTGGGAGGGTGGGACACTGAAGCTTTCTTT.

The chain carries TRBV4-1 and TRBJ1-2, with a possible D match to TRBD1 (5 bases). This CDR3 is built from 14 residues. Germline CDR1 reads MGHRA; CDR2 reads YSYEKL. V lost 2 bases and J 3 bases, leaving 10 bases between the germline ends. The CDR3 DNA is TGCGCCAGCAGCCAACCCGGACATTACTATGGCTACACCTTC. Amino acid sequence: CASSQPGHYYGYTF.

The chain carries TRBV5-4 and TRBJ2-3; 10 nucleotides line up with TRBD2. The V gene's germline CDR1 is SGHNT and CDR2 YYREEE (reference sequence). V lost 4 bases, J lost 2 bases, and 7 bases stayed unmatched. The length of the CDR3 is 16 residues. The CDR3, as DNA: TGTGCCAGCAGCCGGAGGACTAGCGGCTTCACAGATACGCAGTATTTT. Translating it yields CASSRRTSGFTDTQYF.

Comments on this clone: The identical CDR3 is also encoded by other nucleotide sequences in the sample. V and J are TRBV5-1 and TRBJ2-1; 11 bases line up with TRBD2. Germline CDR1 is SGHRS and CDR2 is YFSETQ. Trimming took 1 base from V and 6 from J; bases not matched to a gene: 3. This CDR3 is built from 15 residues. The CDR3 is CASSLLAGGPNEQFF. The CDR3 DNA is TGCGCCAGCAGCTTGTTAGCGGGAGGGCCCAATGAGCAGTTCTTC.

The genes are TRBV30 and TRBJ2-5, with 13 bases aligning to TRBD2. V trimming: 1 base; J trimming: 4 bases; junction bases outside the gene matches: 6. CDR1 GTSNPN and CDR2 SVGIG come from the germline V gene (reference sequence). The CDR3 has 16 residues. CDR3 coding DNA: TGTGCCTGGAGTGCCGGGACTAGCGGGATAGGAGAGACCCAGTACTTC. This encodes CAWSAGTSGIGETQYF.

V is TRBV5-1 and J is TRBJ1-1, with TRBD1 as a possible D gene (6 bases). This CDR3 is built from 15 residues. Per the germline V gene, CDR1 is SGHRS and CDR2 is YFSETQ. V was trimmed by 6 bases and J by 1 base, leaving 16 bases between them. The DNA of the CDR3 is TGCGCCAGCAATAGGGGGGGCAATCCGAACACTGAAGCTTTCTTT. Translation gives CASNRGGNPNTEAFF. The whole variable domain, filled in from reference TRBV5-1 and TRBJ1-1, reads KAGVTQTPRYLIKTRGQQVTLSCSPISGHRSVSWYQQTPGQGLQFLFEYFSETQRNKGNFPGRFSGRQFSNSRSEMNVSTLELGDSALYLCASNRGGNPNTEAFFGQGTRLTVV.

This chain uses TRBV7-6 with TRBJ2-5; possible D gene TRBD1, 6 bases. The CDR3 has 14 residues. Germline V gives CDR1 SGHVS, CDR2 FNYEAQ. The V end was cut by 2 bases, the J end by 1 base, with 8 bases between. CDR3 DNA: TGTGCCAGCAGCTTAACAGGGCTCCAAGAGACCCAGTACTTC. It is translated as CASSLTGLQETQYF. Drawing the rest from reference TRBV7-6 and TRBJ2-5, the complete variable domain is GAGVSQSPRYKVTKRGQDVALRCDPISGHVSLYWYRQALGQGPEFLTYFNYEAQQDKSGLPNDRFSAERPEGSISTLTIQRTEQRDSAMYRCASSLTGLQETQYFGPGTRLLVL.

J is TRBJ2-7 and V is TRBV6-5; 8 nucleotides line up with TRBD1. The CDR3 is 15 residues long. Germline V lookup: CDR1 MNHEY, CDR2 SVGAGI. After removal of 8 bases from V and 3 bases from J, the junction contained 12 bases not matched to a gene. CDR3 DNA: TGTGCCAGCCGGGCGTTCGGGACAGGAGTCTACGAGCAGTACTTC. This translates into CASRAFGTGVYEQYF.

The CDR3 region is CASSSLTGVDGYTF. The CDR3 nucleotides read TGTGCCAGCAGCTCGTTGACAGGGGTGGATGGCTACACCTTC. The chain links TRBV7-2 to TRBJ1-2; 8 bases match TRBD1. Germline V gene sequence: CDR1 SGHTA, CDR2 FQGNSA. Trimming at V came to 4 bases and at J to 6 bases, leaving 7 bases not matched to a gene. The CDR3 length is 14 residues.

This clone showed up just a few times. The chain carries TRBV13 and TRBJ1-2; 11 bases are shared with TRBD1. This CDR3 region has 17 residues. Per germline, CDR1 PRHDT and CDR2 FYEKMQ (reference sequence). V lost 2 bases, J lost 5 bases, and 10 bases stayed unmatched. The CDR3 nucleotides are TGTGCCAGCAGCTTACGGTCCGGACAGGGGGCAAGGTATGGCTACACCTTC. Encoded protein: CASSLRSGQGARYGYTF. The whole variable domain, remainder taken from reference TRBV13 and TRBJ1-2, is AAGVIQSPRHLIKEKRETATLKCYPIPRHDTVYWYQQGPGQDPQFLISFYEKMQSDKGSIPDRFSAQQFSDYHSELNMSSLELGDSALYFCASSLRSGQGARYGYTFGSGTRLTVV.

The chain combines TRBV20-1 with TRBJ1-1, with D hard to call. This CDR3 is built from 11 residues. Trimming removed 5 bases at V and 8 bases at J, with 12 bases between. CDR1 and CDR2 from the germline V gene are DFQATT and SNEGSKA (reference sequence). The CDR3 loop reads CSAPQWEEAFF. The CDR3 DNA follows: TGCAGTGCTCCCCAATGGGAGGAAGCTTTCTTT.

This rearrangement joins TRBV27 to TRBJ2-3; D possibly corresponds to TRBD2 (5 bases). Germline V CDR1 and CDR2: MNHEY, SMNVEV (reference sequence). The CDR3 extends over 16 amino acids. Trimming left V 2 bases short and J 3 bases short, with 15 bases between. The CDR3 nucleotides are TGTGCCAGCAGTTTAGCGGGCCGGTCGTCGACAGATACGCAGTATTTT. It is translated as CASSLAGRSSTDTQYF.

This clone was detected only a few times. The chain couples TRBV27 to TRBJ2-7; 8 bases fit TRBD2. Germline CDR1 reads MNHEY; CDR2 reads SMNVEV (reference sequence). The CDR3 consists of 14 residues. V shed 3 bases and J 2 bases; nucleotides not matched to a gene: 3. The CDR3 DNA reads TGTGCCAGCAGTTTTGCAGCGGGAGCCTACGAGCAGTACTTC. Translation gives CASSFAAGAYEQYF.

The chain is built from TRBV5-8 and TRBJ1-4, with TRBD1 as a possible D gene (6 bases). The CDR3 is 16 residues long. With 3 bases removed from V and 8 bases from J, the gap between germline ends came to 20 bases. The germline CDR1 and CDR2 sequences are SGHTS and YDEGEE. In DNA, the CDR3 is TGTGCCAGCAGCTCACCCCGGACAGCGCACGACGAAAAACTGTTTTTT. As protein: CASSSPRTAHDEKLFF.

The chain carries TRBV6-6 and TRBJ1-2, with a possible D match to TRBD1 (5 bases). V dropped 5 bases and J dropped 1 base, with 8 bases sitting between them. Germline lookup yields CDR1 MNHNY and CDR2 SVGAGI (reference sequence). The CDR3 sequence is 13 residues long. CDR3 in amino acids: CASSQQDNYGYTF. DNA for the CDR3: TGTGCCAGCAGTCAACAGGATAACTATGGCTACACCTTC.

CDR3 nucleotide sequence: TGTGCCTGGAATCCCCCGGGAATAAGCGATGAGCAGTTCTTC. Amino acids: CAWNPPGISDEQFF. The chain uses TRBV30 and TRBJ2-1; D possibly corresponds to TRBD2 (5 bases). Germline lookup yields CDR1 GTSNPN and CDR2 SVGIG (reference sequence). The CDR3 is made up of 14 amino acids. V was cut by 4 bases and J by 8 bases, with 18 bases left in between. The full variable domain, in which reference TRBV30 and TRBJ2-1 provide the parts outside the CDR3, is SQTIHQWPATLVQPVGSPLSLECTVEGTSNPNLYWYRQAAGRGLQLLFYSVGIGQISSEVPQNLSASRPQDRQFILSSKKLLLSDSGFYLCAWNPPGISDEQFFGPGTRLTVL.

V is TRBV5-3 and J is TRBJ2-3; D may be TRBD1 (6 bases). TRBV5-3 has ORF status, its function being uncertain. The CDR3 has 17 amino acids. With 2 bases removed from V and 2 bases from J, the gap between germline ends came to 18 bases. The chain's CDR3 is CARSLGDTELNTDTQYF. CDR3 DNA sequence: TGTGCCAGAAGCTTAGGGGACACGGAATTGAACACAGATACGCAGTATTTT.

This clone was observed once. The rearrangement links TRBV6-1 to TRBJ2-7; 9 bases agree with TRBD2. In germline, CDR1 is MNHNS, CDR2 SASEGT. The junction had 6 bases not matched to a gene; V was cut back by 2 bases and J by 1 base. CDR3 size: 16 residues. The CDR3 sequence: CASSEHLGLASYEQYF. The CDR3 DNA sequence: TGTGCCAGCAGTGAACATTTGGGACTAGCATCCTACGAGCAGTACTTC.

The V and J genes are TRBV6-6 and TRBJ1-5; the D gene is possibly TRBD1 (6 bases). Germline V gene data show CDR1 as MNHNY and CDR2 as SVGAGI (reference sequence). Deletions cut 6 bases from V and 0 bases from J, with 12 bases between. CDR3 size: 15 residues. CDR3 residues: CASRPDSNSNQPQHF. The DNA for the CDR3 is TGTGCCAGCAGACCGGACAGTAATAGCAATCAGCCCCAGCATTTT.

The chain uses TRBV4-1 and TRBJ2-7; TRBD1 matches at 10 bases. The germline V gene encodes CDR1 MGHRA and CDR2 YSYEKL. The CDR3 runs to 15 residues. The V segment lost 1 base and the J segment 7 bases; nucleotides outside the gene matches: 7. The CDR3 sequence: CASSQAPGTGEEQYF. The CDR3, as DNA: TGCGCCAGCAGCCAAGCCCCCGGGACAGGGGAAGAGCAGTACTTC.